This T cell receptor beta chain was sequenced for a study of tumor and adjacent non-tumor tissue in lung cancer. The template was RNA from unsorted bulk tissue. Distant lung tissue was collected more than 3 cm away from the tumor edge. The library came from three nested PCR rounds adapted from ARM-PCR protocols. TCRdb reprocessed the multiplex PCR reads via MiXCR and lists one record per CDR3 protein. The profile shows roughly 75,000 distinct CDR3 sequences, 55% to 70% of them singletons. Germline V gene data show CDR1 as MDHEN and CDR2 as SYDVKM. With 5 bases removed from V and 4 bases from J, the gap between germline ends came to 11 bases. The CDR3 runs 13 residues. There are a few counts of this clonotype.

The TCR was taken from a woman in her 50s with non-small cell lung cancer. This chain links TRBV28 with TRBJ1-1, with a possible D match to TRBD1 (6 bases). Specimen: distant non-tumor lung tissue. CDR3 loop: CASSRTGTTEAFF. The CDR3 nucleotides read TGTGCCAGCAGTAGAACAGGGACCACTGAAGCTTTCTTT.